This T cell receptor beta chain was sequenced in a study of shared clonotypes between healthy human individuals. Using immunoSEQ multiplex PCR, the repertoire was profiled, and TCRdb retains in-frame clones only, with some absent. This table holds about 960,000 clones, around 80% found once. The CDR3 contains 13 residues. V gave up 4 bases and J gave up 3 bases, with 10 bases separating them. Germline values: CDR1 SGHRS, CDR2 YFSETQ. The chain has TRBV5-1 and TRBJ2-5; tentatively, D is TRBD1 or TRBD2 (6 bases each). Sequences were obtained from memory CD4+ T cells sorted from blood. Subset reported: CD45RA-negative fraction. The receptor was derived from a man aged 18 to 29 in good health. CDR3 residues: CASSGGGKETQYF. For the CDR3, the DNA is TGCGCCAGCAGCGGAGGGGGGAAAGAGACCCAGTACTTC. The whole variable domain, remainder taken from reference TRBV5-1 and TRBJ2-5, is KAGVTQTPRYLIKTRGQQVTLSCSPISGHRSVSWYQQTPGQGLQFLFEYFSETQRNKGNFPGRFSGRQFSNSRSEMNVSTLELGDSALYLCASSGGGKETQYFGPGTRLLVL.